These T cell receptor beta chains were read from a single sample in a study of T cell changes during pregnancy in multiple sclerosis. TCRdb's copy holds only in-frame clones and misses some; the assay was immunoSEQ multiplex PCR. Of approximately 61,000 clones in the sample, around 90% were seen once. Sequenced material: peripheral blood, taken in the first trimester of pregnancy. Receptors originate from a female donor with multiple sclerosis, enrolled in a pregnancy study. Each CDR3 is given with its conserved first and last residue. A D gene is named only where the DNA matches it firmly. Clone size appears in some rows only: once, few, many, or a class for an expanded clone.

V gene	D gene	clone size	CDR3 length	J gene	CDR3 protein	CDR3 DNA
TRBV7-2	-	-	14	TRBJ1-3	CASSPREGANTIYF	TGTGCCAGCAGCCCGCGGGAGGGTGCAAACACCATATATTTT
TRBV9	TRBD2	-	13	TRBJ2-5	CASSVSGRETQYF	TGTGCCAGCAGCGTTAGCGGGAGAGAGACCCAGTACTTC
TRBV28	TRBD2	-	13	TRBJ2-5	CASSGGRAETQYF	TGTGCCAGCAGTGGCGGGAGGGCAGAGACCCAGTACTTC
TRBV27	-	-	14	TRBJ2-7	CASSPHGYSYEQYF	TGTGCCAGCAGTCCACACGGGTACTCCTACGAGCAGTACTTC
TRBV5-1	TRBD1	-	11	TRBJ1-1	CASSRQGRAFF	TGCGCCAGCAGCCGACAGGGCCGGGCTTTCTTT
TRBV5-4	-	-	14	TRBJ2-3	CASSLALATDTQYF	TGTGCCAGCAGCTTGGCGCTAGCGACAGATACGCAGTATTTT
TRBV10-2	-	-	15	TRBJ2-5	CASGQSRKIQETQYF	TGCGCCAGCGGACAATCAAGAAAAATCCAAGAGACCCAGTACTTC
TRBV6-1	TRBD2	-	13	TRBJ2-7	CASSAGTRSEQYF	TGTGCCAGCAGCGCCGGGACTAGAAGCGAGCAGTACTTC
TRBV28	-	-	17	TRBJ1-4	CASSRTVGRISNEKLFF	TGTGCCAGCAGCCGTACAGTGGGGCGAATTAGTAATGAAAAACTGTTTTTT
TRBV25-1	-	-	14	TRBJ2-2	CASSRLEKTGELFF	TGTGCCAGCAGCCGACTAGAAAAAACCGGGGAGCTGTTTTTT
TRBV25-1	TRBD1	-	13	TRBJ1-5	CASSGQGDQPQHF	TGTGCCAGCAGTGGACAGGGGGATCAGCCCCAGCATTTT
TRBV7-9	-	-	15	TRBJ1-4	CASSISFATNEKLFF	TGTGCCAGCAGCATAAGCTTTGCAACTAATGAAAAACTGTTTTTT
TRBV29-1	-	-	14	TRBJ2-1	CSVEPERSYNEQFF	TGCAGCGTTGAACCTGAGCGGTCCTACAATGAGCAGTTCTTC
TRBV7-3	-	-	12	TRBJ2-5	CASRLLQETQYF	TGTGCCAGCAGGTTATTACAAGAGACCCAGTACTTC
TRBV10-2	TRBD2	-	14	TRBJ2-1	CASSPGLARNEQFF	TGCGCCAGCAGTCCGGGACTAGCGCGGAATGAGCAGTTCTTC
TRBV15	TRBD2	once	15	TRBJ2-5	CATSSDGLAQETQYF	TGTGCCACCAGCAGTGACGGACTAGCCCAAGAGACCCAGTACTTC